The present entry profiles one T cell receptor beta chain with its context. Its specificity is unknown. This sample is part of a study of human versus mouse CDR3 diversity and MHC coevolution. General observations from the study: Among all groups, most of the three human donors showed least clonal inequality.

Repertoires were generated with immunoSEQ multiplex PCR, while TCRdb's copy carries only in-frame clones and drops some. The data contain roughly 86,000 clones, 90% to 95% of them seen just once; the ten biggest clones take up 1.3%. Sequencing used naive CD4+ T cells from blood. Noted subset: CD45RO-negative CD62L-positive naive CD4 T cells. The clonotype originates from a person aged 30 to 70 in good health.

Here the CDR3 reads CASSFFLTDTQYF. CDR3 coding DNA: TGTGCCAGCAGCTTTTTCCTCACAGATACGCAGTATTTT. The V gene is TRBV11-2, the J gene TRBJ2-3, with unresolved D. The CDR3 covers 13 residues. Germline CDR1 is SGHAT and CDR2 is FQNNGV. V was cut by 3 bases and J by 2 bases, with 6 bases left in between.